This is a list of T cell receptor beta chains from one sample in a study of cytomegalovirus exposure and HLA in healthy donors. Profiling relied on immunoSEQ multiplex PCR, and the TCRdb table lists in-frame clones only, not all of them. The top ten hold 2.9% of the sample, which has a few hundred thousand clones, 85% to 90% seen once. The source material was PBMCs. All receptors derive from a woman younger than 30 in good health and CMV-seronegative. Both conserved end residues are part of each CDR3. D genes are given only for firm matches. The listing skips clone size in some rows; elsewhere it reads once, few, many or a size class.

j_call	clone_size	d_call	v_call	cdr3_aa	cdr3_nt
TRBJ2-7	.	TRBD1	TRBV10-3	CAISEADRGLYEQYF	TGTGCCATCAGTGAGGCGGACAGGGGGCTGTACGAGCAGTACTTC
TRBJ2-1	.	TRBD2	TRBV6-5	CASSYDGGRARDEQFF	TGTGCCAGCAGTTACGACGGCGGGAGGGCCCGGGATGAGCAGTTCTTC
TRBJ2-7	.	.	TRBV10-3	CAISEGDSAYEQYF	TGTGCCATCAGTGAAGGGGACTCCGCCTACGAGCAGTACTTC
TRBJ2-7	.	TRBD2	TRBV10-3	CAISVTSGSHEQYF	TGTGCCATCAGTGTCACTAGCGGGAGCCACGAGCAGTACTTC
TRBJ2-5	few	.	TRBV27	CASSLSAQELQETQYF	TGTGCCAGCAGTTTATCAGCTCAGGAACTTCAAGAGACCCAGTACTTC
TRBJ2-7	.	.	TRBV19	CASSMGPTTSYEQYF	TGTGCCAGTAGTATGGGCCCCACCACCTCCTACGAGCAGTACTTC
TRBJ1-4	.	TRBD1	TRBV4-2	CASSQDGGGSEKLFF	TGTGCCAGCAGCCAAGATGGAGGGGGCAGTGAAAAACTGTTTTTT
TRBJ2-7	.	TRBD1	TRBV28	CASTTTGTGFYEQYF	TGTGCCAGCACCACGACGGGGACAGGCTTTTACGAGCAGTACTTC
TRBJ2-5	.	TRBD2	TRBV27	CASSSSLAGIGETQYF	TGTGCCAGCAGTTCGAGTCTAGCGGGCATAGGGGAGACCCAGTACTTC
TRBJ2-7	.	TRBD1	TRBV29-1	CSVEDPGQGVLGQYF	TGCAGCGTTGAAGATCCGGGACAGGGGGTTCTCGGGCAGTACTTC
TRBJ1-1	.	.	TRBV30	CAWTPSEIRFQRGNTEAFF	TGTGCCTGGACCCCTAGTGAGATCCGGTTTCAGCGGGGGAACACTGAAGCTTTCTTT
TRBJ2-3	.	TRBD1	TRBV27	CASSLGQGADTQYF	TGTGCCAGCAGTCTCGGACAGGGCGCAGATACGCAGTATTTT
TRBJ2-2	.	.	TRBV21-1	CASSIGGVRDTGELFF	TGTGCCAGCTCCATAGGAGGGGTGCGGGACACCGGGGAGCTGTTTTTT
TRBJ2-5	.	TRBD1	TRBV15	CATSRDYSGQGSEETQYF	TGTGCCACCAGCAGAGACTATTCGGGACAGGGTTCAGAGGAGACCCAGTACTTC
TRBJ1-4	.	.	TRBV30	CACNGGAEKLFF	TGTGCCTGCAATGGGGGGGCTGAAAAACTGTTTTTT
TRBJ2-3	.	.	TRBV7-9	CASSLETGSADTQYF	TGTGCCAGCAGCTTAGAAACAGGGTCTGCAGATACGCAGTATTTT
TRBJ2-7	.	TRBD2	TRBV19	CASSYSAGGVDYEQYF	TGTGCCAGTAGTTATTCGGCGGGAGGGGTGGACTACGAGCAGTACTTC
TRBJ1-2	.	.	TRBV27	CASSLSFSYGYTF	TGTGCCAGCAGTTTATCCTTCAGCTATGGCTACACCTTC
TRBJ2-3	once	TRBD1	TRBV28	CASGQELTDTQYF	TGTGCCAGCGGACAGGAGCTCACAGATACGCAGTATTTT
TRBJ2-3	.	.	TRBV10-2	CASSGSNRVGTDTQYF	TGCGCCAGCAGTGGAAGCAACAGGGTAGGCACAGATACGCAGTATTTT
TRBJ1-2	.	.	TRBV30	CAWSGVGELLYGYTF	TGTGCCTGGAGTGGAGTTGGAGAGCTACTTTATGGCTACACCTTC
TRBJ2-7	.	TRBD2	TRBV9	CASSGGAGAYEQYF	TGTGCCAGCAGCGGCGGGGCGGGAGCGTATGAGCAGTACTTC
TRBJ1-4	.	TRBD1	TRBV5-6	CASSISYRGDEKLFF	TGTGCCAGCAGCATTTCTTACAGGGGCGACGAAAAACTGTTTTTT
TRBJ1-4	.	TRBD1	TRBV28	CASRGTAPTNEKLFF	TGTGCCAGCCGTGGGACAGCCCCAACTAATGAAAAACTGTTTTTT
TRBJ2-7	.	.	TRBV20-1	CSARLGREQYF	TGCAGTGCGAGACTAGGTCGCGAGCAGTACTTC
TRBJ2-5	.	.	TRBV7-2	CASSWMGTPGTQYF	TGTGCCAGCAGCTGGATGGGGACTCCAGGGACCCAGTACTTC
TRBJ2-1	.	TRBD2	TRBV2	CASSEAQRGVNEQFF	TGTGCCAGCAGTGAAGCCCAGCGGGGGGTCAATGAGCAGTTCTTC
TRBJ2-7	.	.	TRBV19	CASSNNFYEQYF	TGTGCCAGTAGCAACAATTTCTACGAGCAGTACTTC
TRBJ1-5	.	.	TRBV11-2	CASSPGAGGRRGQPQHF	TGTGCCAGCAGCCCGGGCGCCGGGGGGCGCAGAGGCCAGCCCCAGCATTTT
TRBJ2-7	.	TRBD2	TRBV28	CASKTSGYSYEQYF	TGTGCCAGCAAAACTAGCGGGTACAGTTACGAGCAGTACTTC
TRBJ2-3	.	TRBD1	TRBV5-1	CASTNTGGTDTQYF	TGCGCCAGCACCAATACAGGGGGCACAGATACGCAGTATTTT
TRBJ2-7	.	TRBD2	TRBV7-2	CASSLPAGGGEQYF	TGTGCCAGCAGCTTACCAGCGGGGGGGGGCGAGCAGTACTTC
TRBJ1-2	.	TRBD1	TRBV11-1	CASRGGQGYGNYGYTF	TGTGCCAGCAGGGGGGGACAGGGGTACGGTAACTATGGCTACACCTTC
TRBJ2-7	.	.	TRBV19	CASSIRGRSTSYEQYF	TGTGCCAGTAGTATAAGGGGCAGGTCGACCTCCTACGAGCAGTACTTC
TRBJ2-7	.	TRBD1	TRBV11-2	CASVQGAGAFSYEQYF	TGTGCCAGCGTCCAGGGGGCAGGGGCCTTCTCCTACGAGCAGTACTTC
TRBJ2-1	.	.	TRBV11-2	CASSLLGSNNEQFF	TGTGCCAGCAGCTTATTGGGCTCTAACAATGAGCAGTTCTTC
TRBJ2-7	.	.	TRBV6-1	CASSEAGSYYEQYF	TGTGCCAGCAGTGAAGCGGGCAGCTACTACGAGCAGTACTTC
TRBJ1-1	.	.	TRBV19	CASSIDGRASTEAFF	TGTGCCAGTAGTATAGACGGGAGGGCGAGCACTGAAGCTTTCTTT
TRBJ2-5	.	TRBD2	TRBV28	CASSRRTSGAETQYF	TGTGCCAGCAGTCGTCGGACTAGCGGGGCAGAGACCCAGTACTTC
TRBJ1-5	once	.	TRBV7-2	CASSLAGGIGNQPQHF	TGTGCCAGCAGCTTAGCTGGGGGGATTGGCAATCAGCCCCAGCATTTT
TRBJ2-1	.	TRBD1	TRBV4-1	CASSPPRTGIHEQFF	TGCGCCAGCAGCCCCCCCCGGACAGGGATACATGAGCAGTTCTTC
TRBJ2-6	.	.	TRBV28	CASSLSRQGRSGANVLTF	TGTGCCAGCAGTTTATCGAGGCAGGGGCGATCTGGGGCCAACGTCCTGACTTTC
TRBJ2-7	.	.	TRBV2	CASIGGDLPHEQYF	TGTGCCAGCATAGGTGGAGACCTACCCCACGAGCAGTACTTC
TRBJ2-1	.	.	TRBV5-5	CASSPYRDEQFF	TGTGCCAGCAGCCCCTACCGGGATGAGCAGTTCTTC
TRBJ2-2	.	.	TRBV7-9	CASSSGMLAEANTGELFF	TGTGCCAGCAGCTCGGGGATGTTAGCGGAGGCGAACACCGGGGAGCTGTTTTTT
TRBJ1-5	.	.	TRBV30	CAWSVNSNQPQHF	TGTGCCTGGAGTGTTAATAGCAATCAGCCCCAGCATTTT
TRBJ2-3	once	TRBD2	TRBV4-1	CASSQDLMVAGSTDTQYF	TGCGCCAGCAGCCAAGATCTGATGGTAGCGGGTAGCACAGATACGCAGTATTTT
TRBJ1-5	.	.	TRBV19	CASSINRVGQPQHF	TGTGCCAGTAGTATAAACAGGGTCGGTCAGCCCCAGCATTTT
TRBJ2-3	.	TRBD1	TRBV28	CASSGQGTTDTQYF	TGTGCCAGCAGTGGACAGGGGACGACAGATACGCAGTATTTT
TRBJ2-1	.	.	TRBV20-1	CSASPGNEQFF	TGCAGTGCTAGCCCGGGTAATGAGCAGTTCTTC
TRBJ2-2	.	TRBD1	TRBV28	CASRQLGQGLAGELFF	TGTGCCAGCAGGCAACTCGGACAGGGGTTAGCCGGGGAGCTGTTTTTT
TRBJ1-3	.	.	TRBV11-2	CASSFGDAVTGNTIYF	TGTGCCAGCAGCTTCGGAGACGCAGTGACTGGAAACACCATATATTTT
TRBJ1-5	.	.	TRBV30	CAWSADSLNQPQHF	TGTGCCTGGAGTGCTGACAGTCTCAATCAGCCCCAGCATTTT
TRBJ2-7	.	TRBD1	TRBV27	CASSLTGSYEQYF	TGTGCCAGCAGTCTGACAGGGTCCTACGAGCAGTACTTC
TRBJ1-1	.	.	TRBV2	CATSLQNTEAFF	TGTGCTACTAGTCTGCAGAACACTGAAGCTTTCTTT
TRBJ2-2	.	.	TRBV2	CASTTRLGTGELFF	TGTGCCAGCACTACTAGGCTTGGGACCGGGGAGCTGTTTTTT
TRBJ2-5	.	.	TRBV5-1	CASSRGRETQETQYF	TGCGCCAGCAGCCGGGGTCGAGAAACCCAAGAGACCCAGTACTTC
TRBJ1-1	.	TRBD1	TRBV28	CASSSHRGVTEAFF	TGTGCCAGCAGTTCCCACAGGGGGGTCACTGAAGCTTTCTTT
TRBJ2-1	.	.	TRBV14	CASSHVGDLYNEQFF	TGTGCCAGCAGCCACGTAGGGGACTTGTACAATGAGCAGTTCTTC